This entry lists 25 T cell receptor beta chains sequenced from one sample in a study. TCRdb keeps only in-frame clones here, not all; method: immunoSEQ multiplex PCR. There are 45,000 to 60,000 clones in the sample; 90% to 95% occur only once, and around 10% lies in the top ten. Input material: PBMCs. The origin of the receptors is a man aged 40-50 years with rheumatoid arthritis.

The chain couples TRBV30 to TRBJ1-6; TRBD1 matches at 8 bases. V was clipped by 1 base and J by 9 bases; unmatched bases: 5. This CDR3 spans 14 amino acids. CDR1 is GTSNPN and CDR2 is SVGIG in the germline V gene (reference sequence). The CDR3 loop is CAWSAVTGASPLHF. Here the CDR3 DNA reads TGTGCCTGGAGTGCTGTGACAGGGGCTTCACCCCTCCACTTT.

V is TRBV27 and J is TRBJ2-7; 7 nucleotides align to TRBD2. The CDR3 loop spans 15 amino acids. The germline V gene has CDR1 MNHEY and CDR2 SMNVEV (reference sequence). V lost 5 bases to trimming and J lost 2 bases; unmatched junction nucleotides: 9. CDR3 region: CASSAKGLPTYEQYF. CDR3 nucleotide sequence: TGTGCCAGCAGTGCAAAGGGACTACCCACCTACGAGCAGTACTTC.

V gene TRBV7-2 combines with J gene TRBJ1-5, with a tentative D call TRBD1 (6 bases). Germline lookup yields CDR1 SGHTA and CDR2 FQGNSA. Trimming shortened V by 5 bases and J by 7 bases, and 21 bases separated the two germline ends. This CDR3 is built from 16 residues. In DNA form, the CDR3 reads TGTGCCAGCAGCCAGGGGAGGGGCCCCGGTAGGCAGCCCCAGCATTTT. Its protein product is CASSQGRGPGRQPQHF.

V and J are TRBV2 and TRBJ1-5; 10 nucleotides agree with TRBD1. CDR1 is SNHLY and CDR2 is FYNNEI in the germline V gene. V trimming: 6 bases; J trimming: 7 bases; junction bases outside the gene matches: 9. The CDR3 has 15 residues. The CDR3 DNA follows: TGTGCCAGCAGGTCTCGACAGGGGGCAGGCCAGCCCCAGCATTTT. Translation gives CASRSRQGAGQPQHF.

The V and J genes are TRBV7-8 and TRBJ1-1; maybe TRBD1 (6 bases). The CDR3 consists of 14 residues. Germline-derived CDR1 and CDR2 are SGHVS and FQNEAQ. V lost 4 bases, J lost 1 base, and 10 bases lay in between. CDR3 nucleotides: TGTGCCAGCAGCTCTGGGGGGCGGAACACTGAAGCTTTCTTT. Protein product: CASSSGGRNTEAFF.

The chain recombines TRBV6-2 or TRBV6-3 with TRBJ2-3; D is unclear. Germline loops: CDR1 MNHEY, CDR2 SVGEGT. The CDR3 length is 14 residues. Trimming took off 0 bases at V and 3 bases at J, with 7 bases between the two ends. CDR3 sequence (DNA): TGTGCCAGCAGTTACTCCTGGGGTACAGATACGCAGTATTTT. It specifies CASSYSWGTDTQYF.

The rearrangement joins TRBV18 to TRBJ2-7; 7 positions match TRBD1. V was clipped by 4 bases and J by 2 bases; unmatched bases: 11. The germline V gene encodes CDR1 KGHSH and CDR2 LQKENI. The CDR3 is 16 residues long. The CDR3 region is CASSRPGWDSTYEQYF. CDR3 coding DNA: TGTGCCAGCTCACGACCCGGGTGGGACAGCACCTACGAGCAGTACTTC.

The CDR3 coding sequence is TGTGCCAGCAGCCATATGACAGGGTTCAATTCACCCCTCCACTTT. The encoded protein is CASSHMTGFNSPLHF. This chain links TRBV4-2 with TRBJ1-6, with 7 bases lining up with TRBD1. V lost 3 bases and J lost 7; bases outside the gene matches: 6. The CDR3 consists of 15 residues. Germline V gene sequence: CDR1 LGHNA, CDR2 YNFKEQ.

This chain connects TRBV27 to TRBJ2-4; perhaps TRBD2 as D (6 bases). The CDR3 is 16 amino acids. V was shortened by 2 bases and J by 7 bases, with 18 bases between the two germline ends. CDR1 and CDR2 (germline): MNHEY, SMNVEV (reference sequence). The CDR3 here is CASSLIDQVGTNIQYF. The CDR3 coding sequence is TGTGCCAGCAGTTTAATCGACCAGGTGGGGACTAACATTCAGTACTTC.

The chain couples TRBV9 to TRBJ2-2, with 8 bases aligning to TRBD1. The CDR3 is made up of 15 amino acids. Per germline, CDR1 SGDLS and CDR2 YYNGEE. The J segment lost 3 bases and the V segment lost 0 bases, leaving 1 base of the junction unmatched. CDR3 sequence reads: CASSVDRGYTGELFF. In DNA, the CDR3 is TGTGCCAGCAGCGTAGACAGGGGGTACACCGGGGAGCTGTTTTTT.

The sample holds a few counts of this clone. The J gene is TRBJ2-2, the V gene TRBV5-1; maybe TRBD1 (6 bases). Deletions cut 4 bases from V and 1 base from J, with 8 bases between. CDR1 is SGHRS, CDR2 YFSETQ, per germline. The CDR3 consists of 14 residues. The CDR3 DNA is TGCGCCAGCAGCCCGGGACAGAACACCGGGGAGCTGTTTTTT. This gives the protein CASSPGQNTGELFF. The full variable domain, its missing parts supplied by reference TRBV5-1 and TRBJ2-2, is KAGVTQTPRYLIKTRGQQVTLSCSPISGHRSVSWYQQTPGQGLQFLFEYFSETQRNKGNFPGRFSGRQFSNSRSEMNVSTLELGDSALYLCASSPGQNTGELFFGEGSRLTVL.

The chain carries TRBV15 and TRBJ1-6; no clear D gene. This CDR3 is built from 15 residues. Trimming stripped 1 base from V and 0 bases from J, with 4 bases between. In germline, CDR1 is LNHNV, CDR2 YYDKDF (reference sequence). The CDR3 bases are TGTGCCACCAGCAGAGTAAGCTCCTATAATTCACCCCTCCACTTT. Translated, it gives CATSRVSSYNSPLHF.

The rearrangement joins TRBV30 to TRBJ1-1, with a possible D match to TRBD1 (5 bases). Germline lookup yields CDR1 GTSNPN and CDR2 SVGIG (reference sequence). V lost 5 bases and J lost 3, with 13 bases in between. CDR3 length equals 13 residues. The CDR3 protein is CAWLGGGDTEAFF. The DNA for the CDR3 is TGTGCCTGGTTGGGTGGGGGGGACACTGAAGCTTTCTTT.

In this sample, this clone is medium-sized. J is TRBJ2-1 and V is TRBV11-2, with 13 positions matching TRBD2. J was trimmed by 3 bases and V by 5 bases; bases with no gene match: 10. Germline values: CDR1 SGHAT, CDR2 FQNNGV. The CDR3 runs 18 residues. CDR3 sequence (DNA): TGTGCCAGCAGCCCGGGGACTAGCGGGACGTATTACTACAATGAGCAGTTCTTC. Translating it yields CASSPGTSGTYYYNEQFF.

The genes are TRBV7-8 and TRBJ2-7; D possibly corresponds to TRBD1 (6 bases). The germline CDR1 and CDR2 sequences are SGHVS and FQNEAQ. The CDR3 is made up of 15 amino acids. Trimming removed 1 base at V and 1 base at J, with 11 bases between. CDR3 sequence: CASSLDRVLSYEQYF. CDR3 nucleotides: TGTGCCAGCAGCTTAGACAGGGTACTATCCTACGAGCAGTACTTC.

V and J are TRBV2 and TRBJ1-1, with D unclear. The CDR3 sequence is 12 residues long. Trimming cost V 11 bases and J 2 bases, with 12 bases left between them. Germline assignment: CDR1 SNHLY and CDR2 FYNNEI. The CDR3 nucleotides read TGTGCCGGCCGGGTTCTTAACACTGAAGCTTTCTTT. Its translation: CAGRVLNTEAFF.

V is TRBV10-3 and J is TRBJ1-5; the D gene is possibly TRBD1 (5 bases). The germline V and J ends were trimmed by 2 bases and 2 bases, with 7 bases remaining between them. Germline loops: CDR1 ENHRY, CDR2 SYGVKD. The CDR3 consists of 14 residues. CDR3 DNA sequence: TGTGCCATCAGTGAGGGGGCGGGCAATCAGCCCCAGCATTTT. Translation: CAISEGAGNQPQHF.

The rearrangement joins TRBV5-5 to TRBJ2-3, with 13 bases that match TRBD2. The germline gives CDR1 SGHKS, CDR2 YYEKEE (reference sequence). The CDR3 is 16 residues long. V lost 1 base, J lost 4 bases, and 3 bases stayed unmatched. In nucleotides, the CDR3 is TGTGCCAGCAGCTTGAGACTAGCGGGGGGAGCAGATACGCAGTATTTT. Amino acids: CASSLRLAGGADTQYF.

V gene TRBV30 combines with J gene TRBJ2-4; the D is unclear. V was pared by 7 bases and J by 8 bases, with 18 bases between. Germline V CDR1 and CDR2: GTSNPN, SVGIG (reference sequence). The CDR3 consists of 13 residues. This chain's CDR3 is CASYSLTEDIQYF. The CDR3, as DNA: TGTGCCTCCTACTCTCTTACCGAGGACATTCAGTACTTC. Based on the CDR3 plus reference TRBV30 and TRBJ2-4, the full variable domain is SQTIHQWPATLVQPVGSPLSLECTVEGTSNPNLYWYRQAAGRGLQLLFYSVGIGQISSEVPQNLSASRPQDRQFILSSKKLLLSDSGFYLCASYSLTEDIQYFGAGTRLSVL.

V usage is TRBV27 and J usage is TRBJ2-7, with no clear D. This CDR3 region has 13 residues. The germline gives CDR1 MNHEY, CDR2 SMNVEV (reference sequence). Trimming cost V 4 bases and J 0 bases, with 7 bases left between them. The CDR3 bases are TGTGCCAGCAGTTACGCACCCTCCTACGAGCAGTACTTC. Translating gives CASSYAPSYEQYF.

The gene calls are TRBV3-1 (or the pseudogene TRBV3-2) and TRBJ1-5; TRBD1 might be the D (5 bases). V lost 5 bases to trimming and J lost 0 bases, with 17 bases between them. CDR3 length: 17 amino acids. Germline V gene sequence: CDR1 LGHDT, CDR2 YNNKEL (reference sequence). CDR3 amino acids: CASSYSGGTGSNQPQHF. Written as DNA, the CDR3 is TGTGCCAGCAGCTACTCGGGAGGGACGGGTAGCAATCAGCCCCAGCATTTT.

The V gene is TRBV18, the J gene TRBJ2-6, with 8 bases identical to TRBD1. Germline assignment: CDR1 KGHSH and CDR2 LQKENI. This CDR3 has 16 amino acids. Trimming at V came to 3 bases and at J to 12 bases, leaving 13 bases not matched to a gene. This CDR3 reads CASSPPGGLLGGVLTF. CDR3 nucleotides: TGTGCCAGCTCACCCCCAGGGGGCCTATTGGGGGGCGTCCTGACTTTC.

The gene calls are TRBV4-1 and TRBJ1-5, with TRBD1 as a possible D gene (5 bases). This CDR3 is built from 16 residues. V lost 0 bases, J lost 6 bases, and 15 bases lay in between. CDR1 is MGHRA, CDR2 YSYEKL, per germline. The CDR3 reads CASSQDNVAGRQPQHF. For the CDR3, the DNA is TGCGCCAGCAGCCAAGATAATGTTGCGGGGCGTCAGCCCCAGCATTTT.

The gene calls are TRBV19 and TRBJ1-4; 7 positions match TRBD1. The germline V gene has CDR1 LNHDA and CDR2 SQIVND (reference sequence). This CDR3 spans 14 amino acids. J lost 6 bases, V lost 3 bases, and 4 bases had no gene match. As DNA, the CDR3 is TGTGCCAGTAGTATGTGGCAGGGGGATGAAAAACTGTTTTTT. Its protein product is CASSMWQGDEKLFF.

The CDR3 nucleotides read TGTGCCAGCAGCCCCCGCAGCAACACTGAAGCTTTCTTT. This translates into CASSPRSNTEAFF. The J gene is TRBJ1-1, the V gene TRBV27; D not certain. The CDR3 is made up of 13 amino acids. Germline loops: CDR1 MNHEY, CDR2 SMNVEV (reference sequence). V dropped 6 bases and J dropped 2 bases, with 10 bases sitting between them.